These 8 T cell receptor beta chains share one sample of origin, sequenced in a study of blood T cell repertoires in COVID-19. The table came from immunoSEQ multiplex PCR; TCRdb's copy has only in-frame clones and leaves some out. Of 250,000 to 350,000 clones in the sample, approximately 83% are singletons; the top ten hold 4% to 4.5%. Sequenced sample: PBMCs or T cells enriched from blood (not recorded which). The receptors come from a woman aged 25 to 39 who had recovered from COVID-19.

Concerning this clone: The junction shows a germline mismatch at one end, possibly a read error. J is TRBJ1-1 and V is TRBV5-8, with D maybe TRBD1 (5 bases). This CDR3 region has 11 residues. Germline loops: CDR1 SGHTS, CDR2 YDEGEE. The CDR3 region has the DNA TGTGCCAGCAGCTTGAGGGGCCGGATGGCCTTT. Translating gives CASSLRGRMAF.

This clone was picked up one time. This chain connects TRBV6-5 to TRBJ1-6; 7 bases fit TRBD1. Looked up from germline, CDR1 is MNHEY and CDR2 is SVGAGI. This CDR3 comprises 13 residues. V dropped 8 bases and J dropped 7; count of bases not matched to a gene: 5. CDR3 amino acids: CASEAGGNSPLHF. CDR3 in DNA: TGTGCCAGCGAGGCAGGGGGAAATTCACCCCTCCACTTT.

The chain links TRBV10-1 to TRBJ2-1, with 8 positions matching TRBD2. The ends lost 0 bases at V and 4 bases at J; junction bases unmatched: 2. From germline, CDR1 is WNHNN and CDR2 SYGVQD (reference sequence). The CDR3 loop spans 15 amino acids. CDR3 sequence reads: CASSESGLVYNEQFF. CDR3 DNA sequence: TGCGCCAGCAGTGAGTCGGGACTAGTGTACAATGAGCAGTTCTTC.

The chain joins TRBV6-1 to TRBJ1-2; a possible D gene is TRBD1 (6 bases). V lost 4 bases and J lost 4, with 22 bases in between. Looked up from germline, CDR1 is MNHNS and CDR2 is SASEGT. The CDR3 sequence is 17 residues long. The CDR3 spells CASSGGPGHPGGYGYTF. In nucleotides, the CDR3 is TGTGCCAGCAGTGGGGGCCCGGGACACCCTGGGGGCTATGGCTACACCTTC.

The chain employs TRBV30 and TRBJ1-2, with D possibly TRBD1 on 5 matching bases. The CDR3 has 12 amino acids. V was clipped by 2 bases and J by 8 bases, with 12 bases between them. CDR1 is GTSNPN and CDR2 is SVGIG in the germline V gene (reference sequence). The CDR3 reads CAWSRRDGGYTF. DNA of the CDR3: TGTGCCTGGAGTCGCAGGGATGGGGGCTACACCTTC.

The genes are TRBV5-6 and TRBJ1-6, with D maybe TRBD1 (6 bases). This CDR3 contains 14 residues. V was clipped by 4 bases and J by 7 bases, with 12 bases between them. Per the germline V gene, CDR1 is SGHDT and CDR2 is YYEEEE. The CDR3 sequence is CASSTNRENSPLHF. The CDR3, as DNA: TGTGCCAGCAGCACCAACAGGGAGAATTCACCCCTCCACTTT.

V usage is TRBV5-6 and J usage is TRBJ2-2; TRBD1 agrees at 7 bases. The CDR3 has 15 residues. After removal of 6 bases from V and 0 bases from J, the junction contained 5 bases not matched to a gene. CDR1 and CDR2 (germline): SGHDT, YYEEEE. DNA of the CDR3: TGTGCCAGCACTCCGACAGGGTCGAACACCGGGGAGCTGTTTTTT. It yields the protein CASTPTGSNTGELFF.

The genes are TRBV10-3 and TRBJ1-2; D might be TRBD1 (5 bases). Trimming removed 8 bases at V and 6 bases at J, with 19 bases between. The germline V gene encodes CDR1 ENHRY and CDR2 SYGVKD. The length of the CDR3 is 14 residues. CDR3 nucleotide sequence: TGTGCCATCCGGGGACTAGGTCCCGGCAATGGCTACACCTTC. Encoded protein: CAIRGLGPGNGYTF.